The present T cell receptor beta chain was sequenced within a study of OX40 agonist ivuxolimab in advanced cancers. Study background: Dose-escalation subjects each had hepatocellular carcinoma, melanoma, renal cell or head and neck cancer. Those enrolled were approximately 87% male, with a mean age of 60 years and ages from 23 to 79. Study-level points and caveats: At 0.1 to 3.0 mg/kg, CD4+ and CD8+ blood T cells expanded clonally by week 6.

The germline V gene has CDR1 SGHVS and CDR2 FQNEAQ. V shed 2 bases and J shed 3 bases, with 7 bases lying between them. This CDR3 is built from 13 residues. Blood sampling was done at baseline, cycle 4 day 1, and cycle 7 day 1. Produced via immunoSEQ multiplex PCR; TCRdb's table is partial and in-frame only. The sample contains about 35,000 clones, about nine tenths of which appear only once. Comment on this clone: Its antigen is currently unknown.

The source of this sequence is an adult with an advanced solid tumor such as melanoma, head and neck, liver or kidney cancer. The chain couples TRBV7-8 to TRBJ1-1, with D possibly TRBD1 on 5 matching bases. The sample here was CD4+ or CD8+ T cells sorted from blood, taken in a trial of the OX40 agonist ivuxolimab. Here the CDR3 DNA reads TGTGCCAGCAGCTTACTGGGGCACACTGAAGCTTTCTTT. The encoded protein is CASSLLGHTEAFF.